This T cell receptor beta chain was sequenced for a study of a mutant IDH1 vaccine in newly diagnosed glioma listed by TCRdb under 2021. Turning to the overall study: Eight vaccinations were administered to patients in weeks 1, 3, 5, 7, 11, 15, 19 and 23, corresponding to visits V03 through V10. Vaccination was initiated 4-6 weeks after radiotherapy alone, or concurrently with temozolomide cycles in the chemotherapy-containing groups. The roughly 30 treated patients were roughly 62% male and around 40% female, with a mean age of approximately 40 years. Before enrollment, most patients had been given radiochemotherapy with temozolomide as standard therapy, while the rest had received either radiotherapy alone or temozolomide alone. Six visits were used for peripheral blood collection: V03 (baseline), V05, V07, V10, V12 and V13. Longitudinal TCRB deep sequencing was done for 25 treated patients, wherever samples were available for exploratory analyses.

Broader findings and caveats from the paper: Immune responses induced by the vaccine were seen in more than 85% of patients across multiple MHC alleles. The authors stated that sample limitations prevented analyses of patient blood samples from being reproduced. PBMC samples for TCRB deep sequencing were selected based on availability. Pseudoprogression appeared unrelated to alterations in the top peripheral T cell clonotypes detected by TCRB sequencing.

Libraries were prepared through the immunoSEQ multiplex PCR assay. Following the manufacturer's protocol, the hsTCRB Kit was used to amplify rearranged TCR beta chain sequences. TCRB libraries were sequenced on an Illumina MiSeq. Processing in the source paper ran as follows. Demultiplexing, trimming and gene mapping were performed with the kit vendor's proprietary platform. Not all clones reach the TCRdb copy of this immuneACCESS table, which keeps in-frame sequences only. Checked studies attribute under half of the gap to unresolved V genes and leave the rest unexplained. V and J calls and clone size are given by that table; D and trimming were obtained from the DNA. The table for this sample lists under 150,000 clones; about 90% of them were counted only once. 0.55% to 0.7% of the sample comes from the top ten. The CDR3 contains 15 residues, cysteine and phenylalanine counted. Just CDR3 DNA is preserved here, 45 bases in frame from base 1. CDR1 SGHAT and CDR2 FQNNGV were looked up in the germline V gene. Between the V and J ends, shortened by 5 bases and 5 bases respectively, the junction contains 15 bases.

As for this clone: Its specific antigen is unknown. No base-level quality is on record; no much larger clone is a single base apart.

The time point label here, explained by the study, means: week 11, during vaccination. Each vaccine dose, consisting of 300 ug of a 20-mer mutant IDH1 peptide in Montanide, was administered subcutaneously with topical imiquimod. All donors had newly diagnosed IDH1-mutant astrocytomas of WHO grade 3 or 4 that showed loss of nuclear ATRX. The samples were drawn from NOA16, a multicentre, single-arm, open-label phase I trial in Germany that tested a mutant IDH1 peptide vaccine in humans for the first time. Genomic DNA for TCRB sequencing was extracted from EDTA blood using the DNeasy Blood and Tissue Kit.

Recombination linked TRBV11-2 to TRBJ2-2; possibly the D gene is TRBD1, per 6 matching bases. The material was PBMCs, obtained from a glioma patient whose treatment included an IDH1 peptide vaccine. This clonotype was obtained from a woman between 50 and 59 years old with glioma. In nucleotides, the sequence is TGTGCCAGCAGCCCCTCCGGGACAACTACCGGGGAGCTGTTTTTT. This is translated as CASSPSGTTTGELFF. Supplemented by the reference TRBV11-2 and TRBJ2-2 proteins around the CDR3, the complete variable domain is EAGVAQSPRYKIIEKRQSVAFWCNPISGHATLYWYQQILGQGPKLLIQFQNNGVVDDSQLPKDRFSAERLKGVDSTLKIQPAKLEDSAVYLCASSPSGTTTGELFFGEGSRLTVL.